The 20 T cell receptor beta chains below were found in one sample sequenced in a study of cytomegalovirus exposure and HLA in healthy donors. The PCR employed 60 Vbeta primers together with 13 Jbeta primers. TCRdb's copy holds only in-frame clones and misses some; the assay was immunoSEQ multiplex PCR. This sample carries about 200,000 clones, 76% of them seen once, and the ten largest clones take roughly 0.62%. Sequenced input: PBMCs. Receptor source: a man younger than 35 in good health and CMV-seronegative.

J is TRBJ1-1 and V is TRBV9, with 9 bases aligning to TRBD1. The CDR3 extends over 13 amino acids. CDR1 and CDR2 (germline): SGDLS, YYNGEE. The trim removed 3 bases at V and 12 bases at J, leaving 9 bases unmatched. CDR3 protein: CASSAHRQGVPFF. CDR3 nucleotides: TGTGCCAGCAGCGCACACCGACAGGGGGTACCTTTCTTT.

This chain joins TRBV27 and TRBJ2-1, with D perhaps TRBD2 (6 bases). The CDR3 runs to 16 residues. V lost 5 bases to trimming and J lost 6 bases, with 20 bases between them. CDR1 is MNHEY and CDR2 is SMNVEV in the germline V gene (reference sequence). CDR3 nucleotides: TGTGCCAGCAGTCTAGGGGTCGACGGGGGACGCAATGAGCAGTTCTTC. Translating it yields CASSLGVDGGRNEQFF.

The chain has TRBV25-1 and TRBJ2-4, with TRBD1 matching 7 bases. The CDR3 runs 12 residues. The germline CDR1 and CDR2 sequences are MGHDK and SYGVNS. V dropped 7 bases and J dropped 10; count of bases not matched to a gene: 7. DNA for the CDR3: TGTGCCAGCACGTTCACAGGGGCGATTCAGTACTTC. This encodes CASTFTGAIQYF.

CDR3 in amino acids: CASSPLGLAGVRGEQYF. The CDR3 region has the DNA TGTGCCAGCAGCCCCTTGGGCCTAGCGGGAGTCAGGGGCGAGCAGTACTTC. The chain has TRBV7-2 and TRBJ2-7; the match to TRBD2 covers 10 bases. V lost 5 bases to trimming and J lost 6 bases; unmatched junction nucleotides: 16. Germline lookup yields CDR1 SGHTA and CDR2 FQGNSA. CDR3 length: 17 residues.

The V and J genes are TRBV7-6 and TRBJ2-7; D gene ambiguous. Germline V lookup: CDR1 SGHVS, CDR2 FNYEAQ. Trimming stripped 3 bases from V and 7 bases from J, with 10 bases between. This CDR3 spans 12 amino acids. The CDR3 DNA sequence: TGTGCCAGCAGCTTTAGCTTTGGGGAGCAGTACTTC. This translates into CASSFSFGEQYF.

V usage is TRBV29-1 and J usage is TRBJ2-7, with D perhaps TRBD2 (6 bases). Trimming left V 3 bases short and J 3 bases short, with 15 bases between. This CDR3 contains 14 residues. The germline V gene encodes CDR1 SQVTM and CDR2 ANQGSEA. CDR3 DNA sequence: TGCAGCGTTGAGGCAGGAGGCGGGATCTACGAGCAGTACTTC. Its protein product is CSVEAGGGIYEQYF.

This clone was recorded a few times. CDR3 amino acids: CASSPGQPNSPLHF. CDR3 in DNA: TGTGCCAGCAGCCCGGGACAGCCTAATTCACCCCTCCACTTT. V usage is TRBV7-9 and J usage is TRBJ1-6; 7 bases are shared with TRBD1. The CDR3 sequence is 14 residues long. Trimming removed 5 bases from V and 6 bases from J; junction bases left unmatched: 4. Germline V CDR1 and CDR2: SEHNR, FQNEAQ (reference sequence).

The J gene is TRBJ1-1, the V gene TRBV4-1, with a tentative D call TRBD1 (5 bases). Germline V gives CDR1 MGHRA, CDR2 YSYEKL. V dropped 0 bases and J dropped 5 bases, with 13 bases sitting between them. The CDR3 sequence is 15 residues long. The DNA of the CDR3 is TGCGCCAGCAGCCAAGAGAAAGGGGTAGGGACTGAAGCTTTCTTT. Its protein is CASSQEKGVGTEAFF.

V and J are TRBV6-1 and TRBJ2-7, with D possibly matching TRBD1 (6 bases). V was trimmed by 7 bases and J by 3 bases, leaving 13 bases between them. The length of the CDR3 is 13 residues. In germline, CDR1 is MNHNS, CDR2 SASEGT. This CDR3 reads CASKSGTNYEQYF. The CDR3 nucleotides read TGTGCCAGCAAATCCGGGACAAACTACGAGCAGTACTTC.

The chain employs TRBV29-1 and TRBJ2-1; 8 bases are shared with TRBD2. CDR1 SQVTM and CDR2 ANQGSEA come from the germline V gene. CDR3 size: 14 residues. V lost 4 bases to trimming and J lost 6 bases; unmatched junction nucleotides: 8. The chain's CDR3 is CSVGSGGVGNEQFF. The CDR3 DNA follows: TGCAGCGTTGGCTCGGGGGGGGTCGGCAATGAGCAGTTCTTC.

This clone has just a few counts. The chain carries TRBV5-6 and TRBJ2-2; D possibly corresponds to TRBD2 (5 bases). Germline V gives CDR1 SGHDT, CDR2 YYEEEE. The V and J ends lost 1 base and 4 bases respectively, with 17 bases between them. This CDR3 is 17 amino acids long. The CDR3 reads CASSLLWRGSSTGELFF. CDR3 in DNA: TGTGCCAGCAGCTTGCTGTGGAGAGGGTCGAGCACCGGGGAGCTGTTTTTT.

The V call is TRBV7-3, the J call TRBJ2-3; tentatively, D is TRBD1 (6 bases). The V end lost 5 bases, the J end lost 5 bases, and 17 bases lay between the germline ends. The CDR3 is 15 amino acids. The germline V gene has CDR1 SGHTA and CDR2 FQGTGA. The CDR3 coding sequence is TGTGCCAGCAGCCAACAGGGTCTCCCAGGAGATACGCAGTATTTT. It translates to CASSQQGLPGDTQYF.

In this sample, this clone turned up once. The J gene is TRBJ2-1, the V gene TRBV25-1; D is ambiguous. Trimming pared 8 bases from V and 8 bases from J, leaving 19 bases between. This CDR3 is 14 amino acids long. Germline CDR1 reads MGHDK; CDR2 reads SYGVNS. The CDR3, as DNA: TGTGCCAGCTTCTCTAGTGGCCGCGGCGATGAGCAGTTCTTC. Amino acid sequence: CASFSSGRGDEQFF.

The CDR3 here is CASSLAAANTEAFF. The CDR3 coding sequence is TGTGCCAGCAGCTTAGCGGCCGCTAACACTGAAGCTTTCTTT. The genes are TRBV7-6 and TRBJ1-1; no reliable D call. This CDR3 has 14 residues. The germline gives CDR1 SGHVS, CDR2 FNYEAQ. V was trimmed by 0 bases and J by 2 bases, leaving 7 bases between them.

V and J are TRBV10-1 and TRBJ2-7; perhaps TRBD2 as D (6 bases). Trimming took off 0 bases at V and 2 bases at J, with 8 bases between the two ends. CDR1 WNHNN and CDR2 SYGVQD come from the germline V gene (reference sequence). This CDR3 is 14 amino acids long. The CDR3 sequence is CASSESGGPYEQYF. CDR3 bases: TGCGCCAGCAGTGAGTCGGGAGGCCCCTACGAGCAGTACTTC.

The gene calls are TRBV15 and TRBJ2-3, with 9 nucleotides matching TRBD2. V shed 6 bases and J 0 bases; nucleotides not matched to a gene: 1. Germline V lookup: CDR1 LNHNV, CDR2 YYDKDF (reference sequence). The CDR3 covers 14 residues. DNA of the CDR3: TGTGCCACCAGAAGCGGGAGGAGCACAGATACGCAGTATTTT. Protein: CATRSGRSTDTQYF.

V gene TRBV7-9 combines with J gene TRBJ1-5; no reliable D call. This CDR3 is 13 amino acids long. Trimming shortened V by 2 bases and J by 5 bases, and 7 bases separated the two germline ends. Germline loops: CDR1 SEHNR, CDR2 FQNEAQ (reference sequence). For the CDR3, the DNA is TGTGCCAGCAGCTTAACGGGGTATCAGCCCCAGCATTTT. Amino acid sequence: CASSLTGYQPQHF.

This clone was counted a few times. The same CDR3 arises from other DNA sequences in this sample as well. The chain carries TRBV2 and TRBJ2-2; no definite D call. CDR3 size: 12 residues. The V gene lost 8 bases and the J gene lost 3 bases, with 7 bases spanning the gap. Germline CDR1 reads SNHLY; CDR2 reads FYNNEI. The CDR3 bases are TGTGCCAGCTCCCTAGACACCGGGGAGCTGTTTTTT. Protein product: CASSLDTGELFF.

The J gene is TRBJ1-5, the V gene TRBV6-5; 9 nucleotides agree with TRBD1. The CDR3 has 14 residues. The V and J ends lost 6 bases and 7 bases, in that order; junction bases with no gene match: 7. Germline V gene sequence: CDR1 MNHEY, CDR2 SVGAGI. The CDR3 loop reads CASRPGTGNQPQHF. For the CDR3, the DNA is TGTGCCAGCAGACCTGGGACAGGGAACCAGCCCCAGCATTTT.

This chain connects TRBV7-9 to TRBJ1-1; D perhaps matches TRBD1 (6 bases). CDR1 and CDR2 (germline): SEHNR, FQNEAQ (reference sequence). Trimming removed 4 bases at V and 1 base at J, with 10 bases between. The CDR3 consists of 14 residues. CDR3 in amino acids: CASSSGHGNTEAFF. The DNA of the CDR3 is TGTGCCAGCAGCTCGGGACACGGGAACACTGAAGCTTTCTTT.